One sample yielded the 29 T cell receptor beta chains listed below, sequenced in a study of cytomegalovirus exposure and HLA in healthy donors. The PCR made use of 60 Vbeta and 13 Jbeta primers. Generated by immunoSEQ multiplex PCR, the TCRdb table keeps only in-frame clones and is missing some. This specimen shows around 140,000 clones; the ten leading clones hold 0.75% to 1%. The sequenced sample consisted of PBMCs. Receptors originate from a male donor in good health and CMV-seronegative.

This chain joins TRBV14 and TRBJ2-2; D is uncertain. The CDR3 runs 16 residues. V dropped 6 bases and J dropped 1 base, with 15 bases sitting between them. Germline V gene sequence: CDR1 SGHDN, CDR2 FVKESK. The CDR3 protein is CASSPPPAGNTGELFF. CDR3 sequence (DNA): TGTGCCAGCAGTCCTCCCCCTGCAGGGAACACCGGGGAGCTGTTTTTT.

The CDR3 region has the DNA TGTGCCAGCAGTTACCAGGGGCAGACGGTAGCTTTCTTT. Translation: CASSYQGQTVAFF. V usage is TRBV6-6 and J usage is TRBJ1-1; tentatively, D is TRBD1 (6 bases). Trimming stripped 2 bases from V and 10 bases from J, with 14 bases between. This CDR3 region has 13 residues. CDR1 and CDR2 (germline): MNHNY, SVGAGI (reference sequence).

The rearrangement joins TRBV9 to TRBJ1-1; D unresolved. The germline CDR1 and CDR2 sequences are SGDLS and YYNGEE. CDR3 length equals 15 residues. Trimming left V 3 bases short and J 0 bases short, with 12 bases between. DNA of the CDR3: TGTGCCAGCAGCGAACCCAACCAGATGAACACTGAAGCTTTCTTT. As protein: CASSEPNQMNTEAFF.

The chain combines TRBV4-2 with TRBJ2-5; maybe TRBD1 (5 bases). Trimming stripped 1 base from V and 1 base from J, with 13 bases between. The length of the CDR3 is 16 residues. CDR1 and CDR2 from the germline V gene are LGHNA and YNFKEQ. CDR3 loop: CASSQGTRTTQETQYF. CDR3 DNA sequence: TGTGCCAGCAGCCAAGGGACCAGGACAACCCAAGAGACCCAGTACTTC.

The V call is TRBV2, the J call TRBJ2-3; TRBD1 might be the D (6 bases). V was cut by 4 bases and J by 0 bases, with 11 bases left in between. Per the germline V gene, CDR1 is SNHLY and CDR2 is FYNNEI. The CDR3 extends over 15 amino acids. The CDR3 reads CASSGTGISTDTQYF. In DNA, the CDR3 is TGTGCCAGCAGTGGCACAGGGATAAGCACAGATACGCAGTATTTT.

This chain links TRBV29-1 with TRBJ2-3; TRBD1 might be the D (5 bases). The germline V and J ends were trimmed by 2 bases and 0 bases, with 12 bases remaining between them. Germline-derived CDR1 and CDR2 are SQVTM and ANQGSEA. The CDR3 sequence is 15 residues long. CDR3 sequence (DNA): TGCAGCGTTGAAAGTGGGGCGATGAGCACAGATACGCAGTATTTT. The encoded protein is CSVESGAMSTDTQYF.

V and J are TRBV29-1 and TRBJ2-5, with TRBD1 identical over 10 bases. The ends lost 4 bases at V and 5 bases at J; junction bases unmatched: 7. The CDR3 loop spans 14 amino acids. CDR1 is SQVTM and CDR2 is ANQGSEA in the germline V gene. The CDR3 coding sequence is TGCAGCGTTGGCAGGGGACAGGGGTGGGAGACCCAGTACTTC. Its translation: CSVGRGQGWETQYF. The full variable domain, completed using reference TRBV29-1 and TRBJ2-5, is SAVISQKPSRDICQRGTSLTIQCQVDSQVTMMFWYRQQPGQSLTLIATANQGSEATYESGFVIDKFPISRPNLTFSTLTVSNMSPEDSSIYLCSVGRGQGWETQYFGPGTRLLVL.

This chain links TRBV28 with TRBJ1-5; a possible D gene is TRBD1 (5 bases). The germline V and J ends were trimmed by 6 bases and 0 bases, with 12 bases remaining between them. This CDR3 contains 15 residues. The germline V gene encodes CDR1 MDHEN and CDR2 SYDVKM. DNA for the CDR3: TGTGCCAGCAGACCAGGGACTAATAGCAATCAGCCCCAGCATTTT. Translating it yields CASRPGTNSNQPQHF.

J is TRBJ1-3 and V is TRBV7-2; D call uncertain. Trimming took 2 bases from V and 0 from J, leaving 8 bases between them. This CDR3 has 15 amino acids. The germline gives CDR1 SGHTA, CDR2 FQGNSA. The CDR3 DNA reads TGTGCCAGCAGCTTATCCGGTAGCTCTGGAAACACCATATATTTT. Its protein product is CASSLSGSSGNTIYF.

The CDR3 DNA reads as TGCGCCAGCAGCTCCCTTCCCGGACAGGGCGGGCTCAATGAGCAGTTCTTC. Translation gives CASSSLPGQGGLNEQFF. This sequence joins TRBV5-1 and TRBJ2-1; 8 nucleotides line up with TRBD1. This CDR3 spans 17 amino acids. Germline trimming cut 3 bases from V and 6 bases from J; bases unmatched to any gene: 14. Germline V gene lookup returns CDR1 SGHRS and CDR2 YFSETQ.

The CDR3 spells CASSIVRAGGELFF. The CDR3 DNA follows: TGTGCCAGTAGTATAGTACGGGCGGGCGGGGAGCTGTTTTTT. This chain uses TRBV19 with TRBJ2-2, with D possibly TRBD2 on 5 matching bases. The CDR3 runs 14 residues. The ends were cut back, 1 base at V and 7 bases at J, with 10 bases in the middle. Germline V gives CDR1 LNHDA, CDR2 SQIVND (reference sequence).

The genes are TRBV28 and TRBJ1-2; the match to TRBD1 covers 9 bases. Germline V CDR1 and CDR2: MDHEN, SYDVKM. This CDR3 has 16 amino acids. The V gene end was trimmed by 2 bases and the J gene end by 2 bases; junction bases not matched to a gene: 6. The CDR3 region is CASSLIRTGDNYGYTF. In nucleotides, the CDR3 is TGTGCCAGCAGTTTAATTAGGACAGGGGACAACTATGGCTACACCTTC.

J is TRBJ2-7 and V is TRBV30; the D gene is possibly TRBD2 (5 bases). Trimming removed 2 bases at V and 6 bases at J, with 14 bases between. The CDR3 has 13 residues. In germline, CDR1 is GTSNPN, CDR2 SVGIG (reference sequence). The chain's CDR3 is CAWSQTGVGEQYF. Here the CDR3 DNA reads TGTGCCTGGAGTCAGACCGGGGTAGGCGAGCAGTACTTC.

This chain uses TRBV29-1 with TRBJ2-1, with 12 nucleotides matching TRBD2. J was trimmed by 5 bases and V by 6 bases; bases with no gene match: 20. This CDR3 region has 19 residues. Germline V CDR1 and CDR2: SQVTM, ANQGSEA. The CDR3 here is CSVGGTMFLAGGLNNEQFF. CDR3 nucleotides: TGCAGCGTCGGAGGGACCATGTTCCTAGCGGGGGGGCTAAACAATGAGCAGTTCTTC.

In DNA, the CDR3 is TGTGCCAGTAGTCGACAGACCAACATGAACACTGAAGCTTTCTTT. Protein: CASSRQTNMNTEAFF. The chain is built from TRBV19 and TRBJ1-1; D perhaps matches TRBD1 (5 bases). This CDR3 contains 15 residues. CDR1 is LNHDA, CDR2 SQIVND, per germline (reference sequence). The V and J ends lost 5 bases and 0 bases respectively, with 13 bases between them.

The V call is TRBV10-2, the J call TRBJ2-2; the match to TRBD2 covers 8 bases. CDR3 length: 15 amino acids. Per germline, CDR1 WSHSY and CDR2 SAAADI. The V segment lost 3 bases and the J segment 1 base; nucleotides outside the gene matches: 1. The DNA of the CDR3 is TGCGCCAGCAGTGATAGCGGGAAGAACACCGGGGAGCTGTTTTTT. It is translated as CASSDSGKNTGELFF.

The chain links TRBV9 to TRBJ2-7, with D unclear. This CDR3 is 16 amino acids long. V lost 4 bases and J lost 3, with 20 bases in between. Germline V gives CDR1 SGDLS, CDR2 YYNGEE. The CDR3 bases are TGTGCCAGCAGCCCGACATCAACGGTCCGTTTCTACGAGCAGTACTTC. This sequence encodes CASSPTSTVRFYEQYF. Complete variable domain (other parts from reference TRBV9 and TRBJ2-7): DSGVTQTPKHLITATGQRVTLRCSPRSGDLSVYWYQQSLDQGLQFLIQYYNGEERAKGNILERFSAQQFPDLHSELNLSSLELGDSALYFCASSPTSTVRFYEQYFGPGTRLTVT.

The V gene is TRBV5-6, the J gene TRBJ2-5; 8 bases fit TRBD2. With 7 bases clipped from V and 7 bases from J, the junction kept 15 bases outside the gene matches. Germline CDR1 reads SGHDT; CDR2 reads YYEEEE. The CDR3 covers 15 residues. CDR3 in amino acids: CASSGGLAGTGTQYF. DNA of the CDR3: TGTGCCAGCTCTGGCGGGCTAGCGGGCACGGGGACCCAGTACTTC.

The chain joins TRBV29-1 to TRBJ2-7; 8 bases are a match to TRBD1. CDR3 length: 14 residues. Losses at the gene ends were 7 bases for V and 0 bases for J; bases not matched to a gene: 8. Germline CDR1 reads SQVTM; CDR2 reads ANQGSEA. The CDR3 region is CSGRPGGDSYEQYF. The CDR3 DNA sequence: TGCAGCGGCCGGCCAGGGGGCGACTCCTACGAGCAGTACTTC.

V and J are TRBV9 and TRBJ2-7; no firm D call. V lost 1 base and J 3 bases, leaving 8 bases between the germline ends. The CDR3 is made up of 13 amino acids. Germline-derived CDR1 and CDR2 are SGDLS and YYNGEE. This CDR3 reads CASSVRNGYEQYF. The CDR3 region has the DNA TGTGCCAGCAGCGTAAGAAACGGCTACGAGCAGTACTTC.

The V and J genes are TRBV29-1 and TRBJ2-2; no firm D call. The CDR3 has 12 residues. Trimming cost V 3 bases and J 4 bases, with 6 bases left between them. The germline CDR1 and CDR2 sequences are SQVTM and ANQGSEA. The CDR3 bases are TGCAGCGTTGATCTAGGCACCGGGGAGCTGTTTTTT. It translates to CSVDLGTGELFF.

The chain is built from TRBV4-2 and TRBJ2-1; 7 nucleotides align to TRBD2. The CDR3 contains 13 residues. The germline gives CDR1 LGHNA, CDR2 YNFKEQ. Germline trimming cut 2 bases from V and 6 bases from J; bases unmatched to any gene: 1. Written as DNA, the CDR3 is TGTGCCAGCAGCCAAACGGGGGGCAATGAGCAGTTCTTC. Translated: CASSQTGGNEQFF.

The CDR3 nucleotides are TGTGCCAGCAGTTTTTACTCGAACACTGAAGCTTTCTTT. It yields the protein CASSFYSNTEAFF. The chain employs TRBV27 and TRBJ1-1; D gene uncertain. V lost 3 bases and J lost 1, with 6 bases in between. This CDR3 spans 13 amino acids. Germline V gene lookup returns CDR1 MNHEY and CDR2 SMNVEV (reference sequence).

The chain has TRBV4-2 and TRBJ1-2, with D possibly being TRBD1 (5 bases). Trimming left V 3 bases short and J 4 bases short, with 12 bases between. Germline CDR1 LGHNA, CDR2 YNFKEQ. This CDR3 is built from 14 residues. As DNA, the CDR3 is TGTGCCAGCAGCCAGGGGGGGGGAGCCTATGGCTACACCTTC. Protein: CASSQGGGAYGYTF.

The chain joins TRBV7-8 to TRBJ2-7, with 9 positions matching TRBD2. There are 16 residues in the CDR3. V lost 3 bases and J lost 5; bases outside the gene matches: 11. Germline values: CDR1 SGHVS, CDR2 FQNEAQ. CDR3 bases: TGTGCCAGCAGCTTGGGCGGGGGGGCTGGGCCCAACGAGCAGTACTTC. This translates into CASSLGGGAGPNEQYF.

The chain links TRBV7-6 to TRBJ2-1, with 12 bases aligning to TRBD2. J gave up 4 bases and V 5 bases, and 9 bases lay outside the gene matches. The CDR3 runs to 17 residues. Germline CDR1 reads SGHVS; CDR2 reads FNYEAQ. Here the CDR3 reads CASSAELAGGPYNEQFF. The CDR3 DNA sequence: TGTGCCAGCAGCGCGGAACTAGCGGGAGGCCCTTACAATGAGCAGTTCTTC.

This sequence joins TRBV19 and TRBJ1-5; 9 bases agree with TRBD1. The CDR3 consists of 16 residues. Germline V gene data show CDR1 as LNHDA and CDR2 as SQIVND (reference sequence). Trimming cost V 2 bases and J 5 bases; bases outside gene matches: 7. CDR3 sequence (DNA): TGTGCCAGTAGTATAATTCCGGGACAGGGAGATCAGCCCCAGCATTTT. Its protein product is CASSIIPGQGDQPQHF. Combining the CDR3 with reference TRBV19 and TRBJ1-5 gives the whole variable domain DGGITQSPKYLFRKEGQNVTLSCEQNLNHDAMYWYRQDPGQGLRLIYYSQIVNDFQKGDIAEGYSVSREKKESFPLTVTSAQKNPTAFYLCASSIIPGQGDQPQHFGDGTRLSIL.

CDR3 loop: CASSEVDRERQPQHF. The CDR3 DNA reads as TGTGCCAGCAGTGAAGTGGACAGGGAGCGTCAGCCCCAGCATTTT. The rearrangement links TRBV2 to TRBJ1-5; 8 positions match TRBD1. From germline, CDR1 is SNHLY and CDR2 FYNNEI. With V trimmed by 1 base and J by 6 bases, 5 bases remained unmatched. The CDR3 extends over 15 amino acids.

This chain links TRBV30 with TRBJ2-7, with unresolved D. CDR1 GTSNPN and CDR2 SVGIG come from the germline V gene (reference sequence). The V end was cut by 8 bases, the J end by 2 bases, with 19 bases between. The CDR3 has 14 amino acids. The CDR3 loop is CALHPRSSAYEQYF. CDR3 DNA: TGTGCCCTCCACCCTCGAAGTTCGGCCTACGAGCAGTACTTC.